This T cell receptor (beta chain) was recovered during a study of T cell responses to AZD1222 COVID-19 vaccine. Germline V CDR1 and CDR2: LGHDT, YNNKEL (reference sequence). The CDR3 has 15 residues. The germline V and J ends were trimmed by 4 bases and 0 bases, with 12 bases remaining between them. Clones were read by immunoSEQ multiplex PCR, and TCRdb kept only the in-frame ones, dropping some. This table has 120,000 to 150,000 clones, 88% appearing once. The sequenced sample was peripheral blood, obtained 28 days after the second AZD1222 dose. This chain uses TRBV3-1 (or the pseudogene TRBV3-2) with TRBJ1-1; D gene ambiguous. The clonotype was recovered from an adult who received the AZD1222 COVID-19 vaccine. The chain's CDR3 is CASSPPRRVNTEAFF. The CDR3 bases are TGTGCCAGCAGCCCCCCAAGACGAGTGAACACTGAAGCTTTCTTT.